This is a list of T cell receptor beta chains from one sample in a study of identical twins. Via MiXCR, TCRdb re-called the 5' RACE reads, giving one row per CDR3 protein. The profile covers about 700,000 distinct CDR3 sequences, with roughly 6% appearing a single time and 1.5% to 2% taken by the ten largest. The sequenced material came from naive T cells sorted from blood. The receptors come from a man aged 18-30 years in good health. Both conserved end residues are part of each CDR3. The D gene is left open where the match is weak. Part of the rows lack a size; the others show once, few, many or a class for expanded clones.

size | J | V | D | DNA | CDR3
. | TRBJ2-1 | TRBV5-1 | . | TGCGCCAGCAGCTTGGGCATGATGGCGGGAAATTCAGATGAGCAGTTCTTC | CASSLGMMAGNSDEQFF
many | TRBJ2-5 | TRBV7-2 | . | TGTGCCAGCAGCTCTTCCCCGTCAGCGTGGGAGACCCAGTACTTC | CASSSSPSAWETQYF
few | TRBJ1-5 | TRBV19 | . | TGTGCCAGCAGGCCCGGGAGATATAGCAATCAGCCCCAGCATTTT | CASRPGRYSNQPQHF
many | TRBJ2-2 | TRBV20-1 | . | TGCAGTGCTAGCCCGCGGGGCGTCGGCACCGGGGAGCTGTTTTTT | CSASPRGVGTGELFF
many | TRBJ1-1 | TRBV5-1 | . | TGCGCCAGCAGCTTCGGAGTAAAGAACACTGAAGTTTTCTTT | CASSFGVKNTEVFF
. | TRBJ2-1 | TRBV11-2 | . | TGTGCCAGCAGCCTATTTTGGACCGCGAGCTCCTACAATGAGCAGTTCTTC | CASSLFWTASSYNEQFF
many | TRBJ2-3 | TRBV10-2 | . | TGCGCCAGCAGTGAGGTTTGGGATACGCAGTATTTT | CASSEVWDTQYF
few | TRBJ2-7 | TRBV4-2 | TRBD2 | TGTGCCAGCAGCCAAGACGAAGCGGGAGCCTCCTACGAGCAGTACTTC | CASSQDEAGASYEQYF
many | TRBJ2-3 | TRBV12-3/TRBV12-4 | . | TGTGCCAGCAGAGGGGACAGCACAGATACGCAGTATTTT | CASRGDSTDTQYF
few | TRBJ2-7 | TRBV4-3 | . | TGCGCCAGCAGCCAAGATCGGCATCTAGGGGAGCAGTACTTC | CASSQDRHLGEQYF
. | TRBJ2-5 | TRBV3-1 | TRBD2 | TGTGCCAGCAGCAAGAGCGGGAGCGGCCAAGAGACCCAGTACTTC | CASSKSGSGQETQYF
many | TRBJ2-7 | TRBV15 | . | TGTGCCACCGGGACACTTTACGAGCAGTACTTC | CATGTLYEQYF
few | TRBJ2-7 | TRBV12-3/TRBV12-4 | . | TGTGCCAGCAGTTCCCACTACGCCTACGAGCAGTACTTC | CASSSHYAYEQYF
many | TRBJ2-3 | TRBV20-1 | TRBD1 | TGCAGTGCCGGTGGACAGGGGGCGACAGATACGCAGTATTTT | CSAGGQGATDTQYF
. | TRBJ1-1 | TRBV6-5 | TRBD1 | TGTGCCAGCAGTTACTCCGTTTTTGGGCAGGGGGCCGCTGAAGCTTTCTTT | CASSYSVFGQGAAEAFF
many | TRBJ2-1 | TRBV12-3/TRBV12-4 | . | TGTGCCAGCAGCCGTATACTAGCTAAGTCGGAGCAGTTCTTC | CASSRILAKSEQFF
. | TRBJ1-5 | TRBV12-3/TRBV12-4 | . | TGTGCCAGCTCAGCCGGGGGGCCGGGGCAGCCCCAGCATTTT | CASSAGGPGQPQHF
. | TRBJ2-7 | TRBV28 | TRBD2 | TGTGCCAGCAGTTTTGCGGGAGGGAGTATCATCTCCTACGAGCAGTACTTC | CASSFAGGSIISYEQYF
many | TRBJ2-5 | TRBV5-5 | . | TGTGCCAGCAGCTTGAGGGGAGAAGAGACCCAGTACTTC | CASSLRGEETQYF
few | TRBJ2-1 | TRBV5-1 | . | TGCGCCAGCAGCCTGCAGCGGACCACCAATGAGCAGTTCTTC | CASSLQRTTNEQFF
few | TRBJ2-2 | TRBV4-1 | . | TGCGCCAGCAGCCAGGGGGGCCTGAGGGACACCGGGGAGCTGTTTTTT | CASSQGGLRDTGELFF
. | TRBJ1-2 | TRBV7-9 | . | TGTGCCAGCAGCTTAGCCCCGGGGGAGGATGGCTACACCTTC | CASSLAPGEDGYTF
many | TRBJ2-2 | TRBV15 | TRBD1 | TGTGCCACCAGCAGGGCTGGACAGGGCACCGGGGAGCTGTTTTTT | CATSRAGQGTGELFF
many | TRBJ1-1 | TRBV9 | . | TGTGCCAGCAGCGTAGACTTTCGGGGGGAAGCTTTCTTT | CASSVDFRGEAFF
few | TRBJ1-1 | TRBV30 | TRBD1 | TGTGCCACTCCCGGGACAGGGGGCTACACTGAAGCTTTCTTT | CATPGTGGYTEAFF
few | TRBJ2-2 | TRBV11-2 | TRBD1 | TGTGCCAGCAGCGTTGGGACAGGAGCATTCACCGGGGAGCTGTTTTTT | CASSVGTGAFTGELFF
few | TRBJ2-1 | TRBV14 | . | TGTGCCAGCAGCCGATCCCTCCGCGATGAGCAGTTCTTC | CASSRSLRDEQFF
. | TRBJ2-4 | TRBV5-6 | TRBD2 | TGTGCCAGCAGCTTGGACGCTAGCGGGAAGGTCGCCAAAAACATTCAGTACTTC | CASSLDASGKVAKNIQYF
. | TRBJ2-2 | TRBV6-1 | . | TGTGCCAGCAGTGAAGCGGGCTACACCGGGGAGCTGTTTTTT | CASSEAGYTGELFF
many | TRBJ2-4 | TRBV11-2 | TRBD2 | TGTGCCAGCAGCTTAGCCCTGACTAGCGGTAAAAACATTCAGTACTTC | CASSLALTSGKNIQYF
few | TRBJ2-5 | TRBV6-1 | TRBD2 | TGTGCCAGCAGACGACCCGGGACTAGCGGGAGGGTTGAGACCCAGTACTTC | CASRRPGTSGRVETQYF
many | TRBJ1-2 | TRBV29-1 | TRBD1 | TGCAGCGTTCAGGGGGAAGCTAACTATGGCTACACCTTC | CSVQGEANYGYTF
many | TRBJ2-7 | TRBV10-3 | . | TGTGCCATCATCCACGAGCAGTACTTC | CAIIHEQYF
many | TRBJ2-3 | TRBV27 | . | TGTGCCAGCAGTTTATCCACAGGAGGGCCAGATACGCAGTATTTT | CASSLSTGGPDTQYF
many | TRBJ1-2 | TRBV12-3/TRBV12-4 | TRBD1 | TGTGCCAGCAGTTTTCGGACAGGGAATAACTATGGCTACACCTTC | CASSFRTGNNYGYTF
many | TRBJ2-2 | TRBV9 | TRBD2 | TGTGCCAGCAGCGTAGAATTGGGCGGGAGTACCGGGGAGCTGTTTTTT | CASSVELGGSTGELFF
many | TRBJ2-1 | TRBV11-2 | TRBD1 | TGTGCCAGCAGCCCCATGGGGCCAGGGGGTATCGATGAGCAGTTCTTC | CASSPMGPGGIDEQFF
. | TRBJ2-3 | TRBV11-2 | . | TGTGCCAGCAGCTTTATATCAGATACGCAGTATTTT | CASSFISDTQYF
. | TRBJ2-4 | TRBV20-1 | . | TGCAGTGCTAGTGAGGGGGAGACGGCCAAAAACATTCAGTACTTC | CSASEGETAKNIQYF
. | TRBJ1-3 | TRBV30 | TRBD1 | TGTGCCTGGAGTACAGGGGGCGATGGAAACACCATATATTTT | CAWSTGGDGNTIYF
many | TRBJ2-1 | TRBV3-1 | TRBD1 | TGTGCCAGCAGCCCTCGGACAGGTAACAATGAGCAGTTCTTC | CASSPRTGNNEQFF
. | TRBJ2-7 | TRBV11-2 | . | TGTGCCAGCAGCTTAACGCCGGGGGCGGGCGAGCAGTACTTC | CASSLTPGAGEQYF
. | TRBJ1-3 | TRBV4-1 | . | TGCGCCAGCAGCCAAGATAAGTACGGCGGACCTTCTGGAAACACCATATATTTT | CASSQDKYGGPSGNTIYF
many | TRBJ2-1 | TRBV11-2 | TRBD2 | TGTGCCAGCAGCTTTCCTAGCGGATCTGGTGAGCAGTTCTTC | CASSFPSGSGEQFF
. | TRBJ1-1 | TRBV6-2/TRBV6-3 | TRBD1 | TGTGCCAGCAGAGAGGACAGGGGCCGCTTCACTGAAGCTTTCTTT | CASREDRGRFTEAFF
many | TRBJ1-5 | TRBV12-3/TRBV12-4 | . | TGTGCCAGCAGTTTACTGAGTAGCAATCAGCCCCAGCATTTT | CASSLLSSNQPQHF
few | TRBJ1-6 | TRBV25-1 | TRBD1 | TGTGCCAGCGGGACAGGGTGGGGTTCACCCCTCCACTTT | CASGTGWGSPLHF
many | TRBJ2-1 | TRBV3-1 | TRBD2 | TGTGCCAGCAGCCCCCAACTAGCGGGAGGCCATGAGCAGTTCTTC | CASSPQLAGGHEQFF
. | TRBJ1-5 | TRBV6-1 | . | TGTGCCAGCAGCCCTCTGGGGGCTAATCAGCCCCAGCATTTT | CASSPLGANQPQHF
. | TRBJ2-3 | TRBV6-6 | . | TGTGCCAGCAGTGCACCCTTGGATACGCAGTATTTT | CASSAPLDTQYF
many | TRBJ2-2 | TRBV12-3/TRBV12-4 | . | TGTGCCAGCAGTTCCGTCCCCGGGGAGCTGTTTTTT | CASSSVPGELFF
many | TRBJ2-1 | TRBV20-1 | . | TGCAGTGCTAGAGAGGCTTCTACCTACAATGAGCAGTTCTTC | CSAREASTYNEQFF
many | TRBJ1-1 | TRBV15 | . | TGTGCCACCAGCTCTGCCGGGGCCCCCACTGAAGCTTTCTTT | CATSSAGAPTEAFF
many | TRBJ2-2 | TRBV9 | TRBD2 | TGTGCCAGCAGCGTAGGTCTAGCGGGAAACGCCGGGGAGCTGTTTTTT | CASSVGLAGNAGELFF
many | TRBJ2-1 | TRBV27 | TRBD1 | TGTGCCAGCAGCTTAGCGGGACAGGGGGTGGATGAGCAGTTCTTC | CASSLAGQGVDEQFF